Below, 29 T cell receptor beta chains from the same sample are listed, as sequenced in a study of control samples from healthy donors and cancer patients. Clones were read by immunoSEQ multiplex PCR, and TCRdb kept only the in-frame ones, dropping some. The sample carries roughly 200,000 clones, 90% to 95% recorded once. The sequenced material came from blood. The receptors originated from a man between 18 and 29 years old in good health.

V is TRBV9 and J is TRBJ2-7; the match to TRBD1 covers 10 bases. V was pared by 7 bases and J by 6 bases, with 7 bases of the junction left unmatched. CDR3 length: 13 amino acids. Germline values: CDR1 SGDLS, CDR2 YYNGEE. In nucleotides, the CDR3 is TGTGCCAGCTCCGGGACAGGGGAGGGCGAGCAGTACTTC. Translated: CASSGTGEGEQYF.

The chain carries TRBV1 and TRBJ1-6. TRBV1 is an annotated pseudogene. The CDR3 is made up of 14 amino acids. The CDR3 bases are TGCACCACCCAGGAGGTAGCCTATAATTCACCCCTCCACTTT. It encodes CTTQEVAYNSPLHF.

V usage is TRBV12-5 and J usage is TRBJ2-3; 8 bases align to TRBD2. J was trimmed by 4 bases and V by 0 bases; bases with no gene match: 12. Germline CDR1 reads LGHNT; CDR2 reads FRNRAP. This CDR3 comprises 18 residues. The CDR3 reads CASGLVRDGGAFSDTQYF. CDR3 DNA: TGTGCTAGTGGTTTGGTACGGGACGGGGGGGCCTTTTCAGATACGCAGTATTTT.

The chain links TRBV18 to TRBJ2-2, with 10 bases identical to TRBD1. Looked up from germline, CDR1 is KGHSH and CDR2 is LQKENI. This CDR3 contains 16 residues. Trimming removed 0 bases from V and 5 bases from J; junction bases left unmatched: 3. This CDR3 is CASSPPGTGETGELFF. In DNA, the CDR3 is TGTGCCAGCTCACCACCCGGGACAGGGGAGACCGGGGAGCTGTTTTTT.

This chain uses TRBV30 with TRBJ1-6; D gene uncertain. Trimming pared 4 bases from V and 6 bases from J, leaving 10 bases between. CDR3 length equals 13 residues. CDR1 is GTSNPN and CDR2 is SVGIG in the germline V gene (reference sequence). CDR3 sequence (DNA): TGTGCCTGGAAAGGAAACTTTAATTCACCCCTCCACTTT. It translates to CAWKGNFNSPLHF.

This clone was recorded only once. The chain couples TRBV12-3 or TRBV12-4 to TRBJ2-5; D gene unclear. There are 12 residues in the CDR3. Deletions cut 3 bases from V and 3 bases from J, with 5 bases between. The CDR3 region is CASSFAEETQYF. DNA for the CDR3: TGTGCCAGCAGTTTCGCTGAAGAGACCCAGTACTTC.

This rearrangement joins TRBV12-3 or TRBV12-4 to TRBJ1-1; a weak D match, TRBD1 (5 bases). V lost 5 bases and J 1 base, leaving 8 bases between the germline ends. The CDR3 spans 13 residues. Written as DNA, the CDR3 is TGTGCCAGCAGTCTAACAGGGAACACTGAAGCTTTCTTT. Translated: CASSLTGNTEAFF.

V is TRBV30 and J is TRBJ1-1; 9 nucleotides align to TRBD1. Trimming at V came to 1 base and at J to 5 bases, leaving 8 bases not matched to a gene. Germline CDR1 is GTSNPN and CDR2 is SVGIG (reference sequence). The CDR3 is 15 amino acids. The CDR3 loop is CAWSGPGTGMTEAFF. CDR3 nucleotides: TGTGCCTGGAGTGGCCCCGGGACAGGGATGACTGAAGCTTTCTTT.

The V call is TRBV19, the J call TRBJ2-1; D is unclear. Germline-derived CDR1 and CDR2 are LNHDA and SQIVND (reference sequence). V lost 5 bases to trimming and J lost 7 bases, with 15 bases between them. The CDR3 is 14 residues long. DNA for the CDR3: TGTGCCAGTAGTCGACAAGACTCTACGAATGAGCAGTTCTTC. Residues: CASSRQDSTNEQFF. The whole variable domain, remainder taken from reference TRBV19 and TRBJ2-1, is DGGITQSPKYLFRKEGQNVTLSCEQNLNHDAMYWYRQDPGQGLRLIYYSQIVNDFQKGDIAEGYSVSREKKESFPLTVTSAQKNPTAFYLCASSRQDSTNEQFFGPGTRLTVL.

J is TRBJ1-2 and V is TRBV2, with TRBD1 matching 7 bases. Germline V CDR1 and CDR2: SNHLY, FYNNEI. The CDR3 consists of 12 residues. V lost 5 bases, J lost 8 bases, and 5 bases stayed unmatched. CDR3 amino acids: CASSYRDSGYTF. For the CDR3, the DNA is TGTGCCAGCAGTTACCGGGACAGCGGCTACACCTTC.

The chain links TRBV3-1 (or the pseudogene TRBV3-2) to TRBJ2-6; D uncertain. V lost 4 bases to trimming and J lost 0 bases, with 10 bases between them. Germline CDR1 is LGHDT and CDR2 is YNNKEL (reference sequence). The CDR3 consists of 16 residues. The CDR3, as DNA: TGTGCCAGCAGCCCGAGGTGGGTCTCTGGGGCCAACGTCCTGACTTTC. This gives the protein CASSPRWVSGANVLTF.

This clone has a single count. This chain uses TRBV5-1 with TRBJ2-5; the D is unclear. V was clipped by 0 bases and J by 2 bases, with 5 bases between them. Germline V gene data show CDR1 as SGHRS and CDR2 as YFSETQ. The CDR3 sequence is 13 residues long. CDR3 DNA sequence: TGCGCCAGCAGCTTGGGCTTTCAAGAGACCCAGTACTTC. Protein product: CASSLGFQETQYF.

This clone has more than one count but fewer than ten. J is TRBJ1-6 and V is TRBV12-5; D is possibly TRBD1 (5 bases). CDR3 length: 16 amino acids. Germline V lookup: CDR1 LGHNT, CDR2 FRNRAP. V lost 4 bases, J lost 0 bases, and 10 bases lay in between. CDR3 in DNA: TGTGCTAGTGGTTACAGGATCAGCTCCTATAATTCACCCCTCCACTTT. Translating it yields CASGYRISSYNSPLHF. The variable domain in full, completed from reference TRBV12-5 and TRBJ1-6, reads DARVTQTPRHKVTEMGQEVTMRCQPILGHNTVFWYRQTMMQGLELLAYFRNRAPLDDSGMPKDRFSAEMPDATLATLKIQPSEPRDSAVYFCASGYRISSYNSPLHFGNGTRLTVT.

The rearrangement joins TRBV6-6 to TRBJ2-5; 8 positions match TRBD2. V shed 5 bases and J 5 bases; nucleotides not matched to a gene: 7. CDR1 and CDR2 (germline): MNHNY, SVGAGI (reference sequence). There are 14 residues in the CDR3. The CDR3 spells CASSLIAGLETQYF. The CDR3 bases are TGTGCCAGCAGTCTTATAGCGGGGCTTGAGACCCAGTACTTC.

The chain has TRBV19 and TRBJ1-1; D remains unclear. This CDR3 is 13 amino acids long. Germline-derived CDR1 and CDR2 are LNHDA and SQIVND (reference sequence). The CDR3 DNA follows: TGTGTATCGCTCAGCGGGTGGAACACTGAAGCTTTCTTT. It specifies CVSLSGWNTEAFF.

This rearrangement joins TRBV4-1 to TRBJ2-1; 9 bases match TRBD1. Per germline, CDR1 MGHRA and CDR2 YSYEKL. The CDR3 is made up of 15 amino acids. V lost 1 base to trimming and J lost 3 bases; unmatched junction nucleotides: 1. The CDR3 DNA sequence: TGCGCCAGCAGCCAAGGACAGGGGGGCTACAATGAGCAGTTCTTC. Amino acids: CASSQGQGGYNEQFF.

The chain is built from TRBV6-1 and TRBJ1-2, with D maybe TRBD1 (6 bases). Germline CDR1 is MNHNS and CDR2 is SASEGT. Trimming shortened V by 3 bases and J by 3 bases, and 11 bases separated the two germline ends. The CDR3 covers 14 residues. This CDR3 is CASSDTGQHYGYTF. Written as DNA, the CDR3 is TGTGCCAGCAGTGATACAGGACAGCACTATGGCTACACCTTC.

The CDR3 protein is CASSPFGGSSGYTF. The CDR3 region has the DNA TGTGCCAGCAGCCCCTTCGGGGGTTCTTCTGGCTACACCTTC. This chain connects TRBV9 to TRBJ1-2; maybe TRBD1 (5 bases). CDR3 length: 14 residues. Trimming shortened V by 4 bases and J by 7 bases, and 17 bases separated the two germline ends. From germline, CDR1 is SGDLS and CDR2 YYNGEE.

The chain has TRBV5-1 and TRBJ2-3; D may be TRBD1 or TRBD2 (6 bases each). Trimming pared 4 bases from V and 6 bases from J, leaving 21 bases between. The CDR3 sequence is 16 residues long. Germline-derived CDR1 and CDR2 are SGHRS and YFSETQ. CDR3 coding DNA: TGCGCCAGCAGCCAACTGAGAGGGGGGAGGTGGGATACGCAGTATTTT. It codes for CASSQLRGGRWDTQYF.

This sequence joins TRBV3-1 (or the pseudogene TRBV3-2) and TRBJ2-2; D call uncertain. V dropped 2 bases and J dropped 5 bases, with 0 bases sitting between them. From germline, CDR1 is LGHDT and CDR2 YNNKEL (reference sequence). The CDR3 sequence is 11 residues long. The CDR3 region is CASSQTGELFF. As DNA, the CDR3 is TGTGCCAGCAGCCAAACCGGGGAGCTGTTTTTT.

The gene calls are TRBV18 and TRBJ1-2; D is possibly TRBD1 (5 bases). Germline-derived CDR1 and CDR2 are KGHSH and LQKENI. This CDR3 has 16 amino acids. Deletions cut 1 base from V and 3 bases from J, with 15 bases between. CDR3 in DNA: TGTGCCAGCTCACCACGTAGTTTGGTCAGGGACTATGGCTACACCTTC. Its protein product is CASSPRSLVRDYGYTF.

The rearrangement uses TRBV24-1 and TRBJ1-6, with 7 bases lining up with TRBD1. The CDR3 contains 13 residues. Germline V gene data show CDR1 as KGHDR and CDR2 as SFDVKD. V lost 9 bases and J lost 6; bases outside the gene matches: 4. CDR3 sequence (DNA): TGTGCCACCCAGGGACAGAGTAATTCACCCCTCCACTTT. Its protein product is CATQGQSNSPLHF.

For the CDR3, the DNA is TGTGCCAGCAAGGGGATTTCACAGTCAGCTAATGAAAAACTGTTTTTT. It yields the protein CASKGISQSANEKLFF. The chain joins TRBV2 to TRBJ1-4; a possible D gene is TRBD1 (5 bases). Germline V gives CDR1 SNHLY, CDR2 FYNNEI. V lost 7 bases and J lost 3, with 18 bases in between. This CDR3 spans 16 amino acids.

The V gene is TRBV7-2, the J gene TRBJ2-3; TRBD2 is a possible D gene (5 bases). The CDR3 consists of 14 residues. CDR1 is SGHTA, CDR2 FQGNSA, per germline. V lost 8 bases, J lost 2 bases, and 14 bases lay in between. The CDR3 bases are TGTGCCAGCTTAGCGAGGTTTGTCACAGATACGCAGTATTTT. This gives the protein CASLARFVTDTQYF.

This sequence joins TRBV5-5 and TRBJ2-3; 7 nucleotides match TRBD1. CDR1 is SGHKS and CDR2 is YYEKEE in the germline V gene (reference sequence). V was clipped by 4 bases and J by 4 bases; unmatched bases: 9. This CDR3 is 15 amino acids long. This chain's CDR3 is CASSLLTGSSDTQYF. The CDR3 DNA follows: TGTGCCAGCAGCCTCTTGACAGGGTCTTCAGATACGCAGTATTTT.

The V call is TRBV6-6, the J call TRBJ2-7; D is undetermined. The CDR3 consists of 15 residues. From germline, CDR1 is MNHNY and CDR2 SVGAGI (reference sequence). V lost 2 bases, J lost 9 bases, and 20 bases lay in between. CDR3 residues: CASSYRLSPRTGQYF. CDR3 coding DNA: TGTGCCAGCAGTTACAGACTCTCCCCCCGGACGGGGCAGTACTTC.

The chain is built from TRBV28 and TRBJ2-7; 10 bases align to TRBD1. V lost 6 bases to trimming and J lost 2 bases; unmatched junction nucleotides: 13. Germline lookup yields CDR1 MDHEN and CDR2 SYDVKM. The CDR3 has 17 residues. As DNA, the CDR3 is TGTGCCAGCAGACCAGCCGGGACAGGGGTGGTCGCCTACGAGCAGTACTTC. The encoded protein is CASRPAGTGVVAYEQYF. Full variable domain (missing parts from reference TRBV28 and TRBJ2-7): DVKVTQSSRYLVKRTGEKVFLECVQDMDHENMFWYRQDPGLGLRLIYFSYDVKMKEKGDIPEGYSVSREKKERFSLILESASTNQTSMYLCASRPAGTGVVAYEQYFGPGTRLTVT.

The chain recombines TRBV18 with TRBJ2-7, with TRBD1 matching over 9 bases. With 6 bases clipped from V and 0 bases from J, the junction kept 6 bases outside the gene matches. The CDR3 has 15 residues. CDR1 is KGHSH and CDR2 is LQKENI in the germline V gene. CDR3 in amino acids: CASSAMTGGSYEQYF. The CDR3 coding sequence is TGTGCCAGCTCGGCTATGACAGGGGGCTCCTACGAGCAGTACTTC. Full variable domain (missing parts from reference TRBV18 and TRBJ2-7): NAGVMQNPRHLVRRRGQEARLRCSPMKGHSHVYWYRQLPEEGLKFMVYLQKENIIDESGMPKERFSAEFPKEGPSILRIQQVVRGDSAAYFCASSAMTGGSYEQYFGPGTRLTVT.

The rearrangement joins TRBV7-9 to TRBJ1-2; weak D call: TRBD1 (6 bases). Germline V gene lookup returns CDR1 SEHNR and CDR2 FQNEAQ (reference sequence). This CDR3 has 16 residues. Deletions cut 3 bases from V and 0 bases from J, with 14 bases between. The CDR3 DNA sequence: TGTGCCAGCAGCTTCATCCCGCCAGGGGCTAACTATGGCTACACCTTC. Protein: CASSFIPPGANYGYTF.